These T cell receptor beta chains were read from a single sample in a study of cytomegalovirus exposure and HLA in healthy donors. The assay was immunoSEQ multiplex PCR, and TCRdb's table has in-frame clones only and misses some. There are under 150,000 clones in the sample; 78% occur only once, and 3% to 4% lies in the top ten. Sequencing used PBMCs. The receptors shown here come from a young woman in good health and CMV-seropositive. CDR3s leave out the opening cysteine and the closing phenylalanine or tryptophan. Fields, in order: J gene, CDR3 length, V gene, CDR3 protein.

>TRBJ1-1|12|TRBV7-9
ASSLVSEGTEAF
>TRBJ1-1|13|TRBV5-1
ASSKETGARTEAF
>TRBJ2-6|14|TRBV5-4
ASSPGGRAGANVLT
>TRBJ2-7|13|TRBV4-3
ASSQEPVATYEQY
>TRBJ2-7|13|TRBV28
ASSFSRGRVGEQY
>TRBJ1-2|14|TRBV4-1
ASSQTTRTRDYGYT
>TRBJ2-1|12|TRBV27
ASKRLWSIDEQF
>TRBJ2-1|13|TRBV5-1
ASTTRGGPNNEQF
>TRBJ2-1|12|TRBV19
ASSIGGAYNEQF
>TRBJ1-6|14|TRBV9
ASSVAGTGINSPLH
>TRBJ2-7|14|TRBV19
ASSTSRTGGKYEQY
>TRBJ2-7|12|TRBV10-3
AISESGQSYEQY
>TRBJ2-2|13|TRBV7-3
ASSPRGLGAGELF